A single sample is the source of the 24 T cell receptor beta chains below, sequenced in a study of a mutant IDH1 vaccine in newly diagnosed glioma. Time point given: baseline, week 1 (first vaccination visit). Specified treatment: pre-vaccination baseline after standard-of-care therapy. Clones were read by immunoSEQ multiplex PCR, and TCRdb kept only the in-frame ones, dropping some. The sample yields 50,000 to 75,000 clones, approximately 91% seen once. This material consisted of PBMCs, taken from a glioma patient treated with radiotherapy, temozolomide or both. Receptors originate from a man aged 45 to 65 with glioma.

This chain links TRBV6-1 with TRBJ2-7; D not resolved. This CDR3 has 11 amino acids. The germline CDR1 and CDR2 sequences are MNHNS and SASEGT. V was pared by 5 bases and J by 5 bases, with 7 bases between. The CDR3 sequence: CASSFVDEQYF. DNA of the CDR3: TGTGCCAGCAGTTTCGTAGACGAGCAGTACTTC.

The chain uses TRBV30 and TRBJ2-2; 9 bases match TRBD2. Germline loops: CDR1 GTSNPN, CDR2 SVGIG (reference sequence). With V trimmed by 0 bases and J by 7 bases, 9 bases remained unmatched. This CDR3 is 16 amino acids long. CDR3 loop: CAWSVGWERGVGELFF. For the CDR3, the DNA is TGTGCCTGGAGTGTCGGATGGGAGCGGGGGGTCGGGGAGCTGTTTTTT. Based on the CDR3 plus reference TRBV30 and TRBJ2-2, the full variable domain is SQTIHQWPATLVQPVGSPLSLECTVEGTSNPNLYWYRQAAGRGLQLLFYSVGIGQISSEVPQNLSASRPQDRQFILSSKKLLLSDSGFYLCAWSVGWERGVGELFFGEGSRLTVL.

The genes are TRBV7-6 and TRBJ2-7; the D is unclear. Germline CDR1 is SGHVS and CDR2 is FNYEAQ. This CDR3 region has 12 residues. Deletions cut 5 bases from V and 3 bases from J, with 8 bases between. CDR3 sequence reads: CASSPSGYEQYF. Written as DNA, the CDR3 is TGTGCCAGCAGCCCGTCTGGCTACGAGCAGTACTTC.

The chain carries TRBV5-1 and TRBJ2-5; 7 bases match TRBD2. The ends lost 3 bases at V and 5 bases at J; junction bases unmatched: 13. This CDR3 has 16 amino acids. Per the germline V gene, CDR1 is SGHRS and CDR2 is YFSETQ. The CDR3 DNA reads TGCGCCAGCAGCTCCCAAGCGGGAAGGGTGGGGGAGACCCAGTACTTC. As protein: CASSSQAGRVGETQYF.

This clone was seen a single time. The chain combines TRBV18 with TRBJ2-5; D gene ambiguous. Per the germline V gene, CDR1 is KGHSH and CDR2 is LQKENI. The CDR3 is 16 residues long. V was pared by 1 base and J by 2 bases, with 14 bases between. The CDR3 bases are TGTGCCAGCTCACCACTCCCCCAGCGAGGACAAGAGACCCAGTACTTC. Encoded protein: CASSPLPQRGQETQYF. The full variable domain, in which reference TRBV18 and TRBJ2-5 provide the parts outside the CDR3, is NAGVMQNPRHLVRRRGQEARLRCSPMKGHSHVYWYRQLPEEGLKFMVYLQKENIIDESGMPKERFSAEFPKEGPSILRIQQVVRGDSAAYFCASSPLPQRGQETQYFGPGTRLLVL.

The V gene is TRBV4-1, the J gene TRBJ2-2; D gene uncertain. Trimming removed 1 base at V and 12 bases at J, with 12 bases between. Germline CDR1 and CDR2: MGHRA and YSYEKL. The length of the CDR3 is 13 residues. This chain's CDR3 is CASSQANMPKLFF. The CDR3 coding sequence is TGCGCCAGCAGCCAAGCTAACATGCCGAAGCTGTTTTTT.

This chain connects TRBV28 to TRBJ2-2; D is unclear. This CDR3 has 16 amino acids. The V and J ends lost 6 bases and 0 bases respectively, with 14 bases between them. The germline V gene encodes CDR1 MDHEN and CDR2 SYDVKM. CDR3 sequence: CASSVGRVANTGELFF. The CDR3 DNA is TGTGCCAGCAGCGTTGGTCGGGTGGCGAACACCGGGGAGCTGTTTTTT.

This clone was picked up a small number of times. The chain's CDR3 is CASRTLDRAYEQYF. The DNA of the CDR3 is TGTGCCAGCCGTACCCTCGACAGGGCCTACGAGCAGTACTTC. The chain carries TRBV27 and TRBJ2-7, with 7 bases that match TRBD1. There are 14 residues in the CDR3. CDR1 MNHEY and CDR2 SMNVEV come from the germline V gene (reference sequence). Trimming cost V 8 bases and J 2 bases; bases outside gene matches: 9.

This clone was found a few times. CDR3 bases: TGTGCCAGCAGTTACGGGGGACAGGGGCTACGGTCACCCCTCCACTTT. Translating it yields CASSYGGQGLRSPLHF. The chain has TRBV6-5 and TRBJ1-6, with 10 bases identical to TRBD1. The CDR3 sequence is 16 residues long. CDR1 and CDR2 from the germline V gene are MNHEY and SVGAGI. Germline trimming cut 2 bases from V and 10 bases from J; bases unmatched to any gene: 8.

This clone was observed a single time. J is TRBJ1-4 and V is TRBV19, with a weak D call TRBD1 (5 bases). CDR3 size: 16 residues. From germline, CDR1 is LNHDA and CDR2 SQIVND (reference sequence). Trimming removed 5 bases from V and 8 bases from J, with 21 bases in between. The CDR3 spells CASSPMSRARGEKLFF. The CDR3, as DNA: TGTGCCAGTAGTCCGATGTCGAGGGCCCGGGGGGAAAAACTGTTTTTT.

The chain has TRBV30 and TRBJ2-3; no reliable D call. This CDR3 is built from 13 residues. Trimming removed 1 base at V and 0 bases at J, with 5 bases between. Germline V lookup: CDR1 GTSNPN, CDR2 SVGIG (reference sequence). As DNA, the CDR3 is TGTGCCTGGAGTGAGCCCAGCACAGATACGCAGTATTTT. It yields the protein CAWSEPSTDTQYF.

A remark on this clone: Within the sample, other DNA sequences also encode this same CDR3. The V and J genes are TRBV18 and TRBJ2-3; no firm D call. The CDR3 sequence is 15 residues long. Germline loops: CDR1 KGHSH, CDR2 LQKENI. Trimming removed 2 bases at V and 0 bases at J, with 9 bases between. CDR3 in amino acids: CASSPGQLSTDTQYF. The CDR3 DNA reads TGTGCCAGCTCACCAGGGCAGTTGAGCACAGATACGCAGTATTTT.

This clone has a single count. The chain is built from TRBV2 and TRBJ1-5; D is unclear. The V end was cut by 8 bases, the J end by 11 bases, with 16 bases between. The CDR3 sequence is 12 residues long. Germline V gene sequence: CDR1 SNHLY, CDR2 FYNNEI. As DNA, the CDR3 is TGTGCCAGCGCCCCTAGGTCCCCGGCCCAGCATTTT. Encoded protein: CASAPRSPAQHF.

The genes are TRBV5-1 and TRBJ1-5; 10 positions match TRBD1. The junction had 5 bases not matched to a gene; V was cut back by 7 bases and J by 4 bases. CDR3 length: 14 residues. Germline V gene data show CDR1 as SGHRS and CDR2 as YFSETQ. Here the CDR3 reads CASAPGQGNQPQHF. The DNA for the CDR3 is TGCGCCAGCGCGCCGGGACAGGGGAATCAGCCCCAGCATTTT.

V is TRBV10-3 and J is TRBJ2-3, with 10 positions matching TRBD2. The trim removed 4 bases at V and 4 bases at J, leaving 5 bases unmatched. Per the germline V gene, CDR1 is ENHRY and CDR2 is SYGVKD. There are 15 residues in the CDR3. CDR3 residues: CAISVDSGGSDTQYF. The CDR3 DNA is TGTGCCATCAGTGTTGATAGCGGGGGGTCAGATACGCAGTATTTT.

V usage is TRBV30 and J usage is TRBJ2-6; D may be TRBD1 or TRBD2 (5 bases each). Trimming stripped 3 bases from V and 1 base from J, with 10 bases between. The germline V gene encodes CDR1 GTSNPN and CDR2 SVGIG (reference sequence). This CDR3 contains 15 residues. The CDR3 sequence: CAWRRGRSGANVLTF. In DNA, the CDR3 is TGTGCCTGGAGGAGGGGAAGGTCTGGGGCCAACGTCCTGACTTTC.

With respect to this clone: An end of the junction differs from the germline gene, which may be a read error. This chain links TRBV6-4 with TRBJ2-3; 14 bases map to TRBD2. The CDR3 contains 16 residues. Per germline, CDR1 MRHNA and CDR2 SNTAGT. The CDR3 is CASSDTTSGRAAYMHF. In DNA, the CDR3 is TGTGCCAGCAGTGACACGACTAGCGGGAGGGCCGCTTACATGCATTTT.

This chain joins TRBV4-2 and TRBJ2-2, with D perhaps matching TRBD1 (6 bases). CDR1 and CDR2 (germline): LGHNA, YNFKEQ. CDR3 size: 17 residues. Trimming took 4 bases from V and 5 from J, leaving 20 bases between them. CDR3 amino acids: CASSPLLEGGRTGELFF. The DNA of the CDR3 is TGTGCCAGCAGCCCCCTCTTGGAAGGGGGTCGAACCGGGGAGCTGTTTTTT.

The gene calls are TRBV9 and TRBJ1-2, with 9 positions matching TRBD1. Germline V gene sequence: CDR1 SGDLS, CDR2 YYNGEE. The CDR3 covers 15 residues. The trim removed 1 base at V and 8 bases at J, leaving 9 bases unmatched. CDR3 sequence reads: CASSVLQGAQGGYTF. The CDR3 DNA reads TGTGCCAGCAGCGTACTACAGGGGGCTCAAGGCGGCTACACCTTC.

This chain links TRBV18 with TRBJ2-7; 7 positions agree with TRBD2. This CDR3 has 16 amino acids. Germline-derived CDR1 and CDR2 are KGHSH and LQKENI. The trim removed 3 bases at V and 4 bases at J, leaving 12 bases unmatched. CDR3 loop: CASSPMIAGNSYEQYF. In DNA form, the CDR3 reads TGTGCCAGCTCACCGATGATAGCGGGCAACTCTTACGAGCAGTACTTC.

V is TRBV10-3 and J is TRBJ2-1; D remains ambiguous. CDR1 and CDR2 (germline): ENHRY, SYGVKD. V lost 1 base and J 10 bases, leaving 8 bases between the germline ends. This CDR3 contains 12 residues. The CDR3 DNA reads TGTGCCATCAGTGAGTTGGGGAACGAGCAGTTCTTC. Protein product: CAISELGNEQFF.

The chain links TRBV2 to TRBJ1-5; TRBD1 matches 10 bases. With V trimmed by 3 bases and J by 6 bases, 5 bases remained unmatched. This CDR3 region has 15 residues. Germline V gives CDR1 SNHLY, CDR2 FYNNEI. The chain's CDR3 is CASSDRTGGTQPQHF. DNA of the CDR3: TGTGCCAGCAGTGATCGGACAGGGGGAACTCAGCCCCAGCATTTT.

This clone was counted a few times. V and J are TRBV29-1 and TRBJ1-2; D is possibly TRBD1 (5 bases). CDR1 is SQVTM, CDR2 ANQGSEA, per germline. The CDR3 contains 12 residues. V was clipped by 0 bases and J by 6 bases, with 8 bases between them. The CDR3 DNA follows: TGCAGCGTTGAAGAAGGGGCAGATGGCTACACCTTC. Its protein product is CSVEEGADGYTF.

The genes are TRBV7-3 and TRBJ2-4; D gene uncertain. Trimming took off 2 bases at V and 1 base at J, with 6 bases between the two ends. The CDR3 covers 14 residues. The V gene's germline CDR1 is SGHTA and CDR2 FQGTGA. In nucleotides, the CDR3 is TGTGCCAGCAGCTTATATGGGGCCAAAAACATTCAGTACTTC. Protein sequence: CASSLYGAKNIQYF.